These 5 T cell receptor beta chains share one sample of origin, sequenced in a study of shared clonotypes between healthy human individuals. Using immunoSEQ multiplex PCR, the repertoire was profiled, and TCRdb retains in-frame clones only, with some absent. The sample carries approximately 720,000 clones, approximately 79% recorded once. Sequencing used memory CD4+ T cells sorted from blood. The subset: CD45RA-negative fraction. Receptors originate from a woman under 40 in good health.

In regard to this clone: This same CDR3 is encoded by further DNA sequences in the sample. The V call is TRBV7-2, the J call TRBJ2-7; TRBD1 aligns across 8 bases. Germline V lookup: CDR1 SGHTA, CDR2 FQGNSA. The CDR3 sequence is 14 residues long. The J segment lost 6 bases and the V segment lost 5 bases, leaving 9 bases of the junction unmatched. The CDR3 protein is CASSPRQGRGEQYF. The CDR3 DNA sequence: TGTGCCAGCAGCCCCCGACAGGGGCGCGGCGAGCAGTACTTC.

The gene calls are TRBV6-1 and TRBJ2-2, with D unclear. The CDR3 is 12 residues long. CDR1 MNHNS and CDR2 SASEGT come from the germline V gene. V shed 7 bases and J shed 8 bases, with 11 bases lying between them. CDR3 region: CASTLKRGELFF. In DNA, the CDR3 is TGTGCCAGCACTCTTAAAAGGGGGGAGCTGTTTTTT.

Regarding this clone: Other DNA variants within this sample encode the same CDR3. The chain employs TRBV5-1 and TRBJ2-3; either TRBD1 or TRBD2 may fit D (6 bases each). This CDR3 has 15 residues. From germline, CDR1 is SGHRS and CDR2 YFSETQ. Between the trimmed V and J ends, which lost 0 bases and 2 bases, there was a span of 10 bases. CDR3 sequence reads: CASSLARDTTDTQYF. The CDR3 nucleotides read TGCGCCAGCAGCTTGGCGCGGGACACCACAGATACGCAGTATTTT.

Points on this clone: The same CDR3 is also encoded by other DNA sequences in this sample. The J gene is TRBJ1-5, the V gene TRBV5-4, with 8 bases that match TRBD1. This CDR3 has 15 amino acids. CDR1 and CDR2 (germline): SGHNT, YYREEE (reference sequence). With 0 bases clipped from V and 3 bases from J, the junction kept 2 bases outside the gene matches. In nucleotides, the CDR3 is TGTGCCAGCAGCTTGGGGGGACAGGTCAATCAGCCCCAGCATTTT. It specifies CASSLGGQVNQPQHF.

The chain couples TRBV18 to TRBJ1-2, with a tentative D call TRBD1 (5 bases). Germline lookup yields CDR1 KGHSH and CDR2 LQKENI. The CDR3 spans 18 residues. Deletions cut 5 bases from V and 0 bases from J, with 22 bases between. CDR3 sequence (DNA): TGTGCCAGCTCATTAAGGAGAACCAGGGACTTAGCTAACTATGGCTACACCTTC. Translation gives CASSLRRTRDLANYGYTF.